A single sample is the source of the 20 T cell receptor beta chains below, sequenced in a study of cytomegalovirus exposure and HLA in healthy donors. The PCR ran on 60 Vbeta and 13 Jbeta primers. The table came from immunoSEQ multiplex PCR; TCRdb's copy has only in-frame clones and leaves some out. Its listing shows under 150,000 clones. The sample consisted of PBMCs. The receptors stem from a middle-aged woman in good health and CMV-seronegative.

The chain combines TRBV6-6 with TRBJ2-3; 9 nucleotides match TRBD1. V lost 7 bases to trimming and J lost 1 base; unmatched junction nucleotides: 9. There are 16 residues in the CDR3. CDR1 MNHNY and CDR2 SVGAGI come from the germline V gene (reference sequence). CDR3 nucleotides: TGTGCCAGCAAACCCGGACAGGGGCTGGGCACAGATACGCAGTATTTT. Translated: CASKPGQGLGTDTQYF.

The J gene is TRBJ1-4, the V gene TRBV9; TRBD1 is a possible D gene (5 bases). The CDR3 runs to 13 residues. V was pared by 7 bases and J by 4 bases, with 11 bases between. CDR1 is SGDLS and CDR2 is YYNGEE in the germline V gene. Written as DNA, the CDR3 is TGTGCCAGCGCCGGGGGTGTTAATGAAAAACTGTTTTTT. Protein sequence: CASAGGVNEKLFF. The variable domain in full, completed from reference TRBV9 and TRBJ1-4, reads DSGVTQTPKHLITATGQRVTLRCSPRSGDLSVYWYQQSLDQGLQFLIQYYNGEERAKGNILERFSAQQFPDLHSELNLSSLELGDSALYFCASAGGVNEKLFFGSGTQLSVL.

J is TRBJ1-1 and V is TRBV6-5, with a tentative D call TRBD1 (6 bases). V was pared by 7 bases and J by 4 bases, with 13 bases between. Germline values: CDR1 MNHEY, CDR2 SVGAGI. This CDR3 spans 13 amino acids. CDR3 nucleotide sequence: TGTGCCAGCAACCCAACAGGGACCACTGAAGCTTTCTTT. It encodes CASNPTGTTEAFF.

V gene TRBV6-5 combines with J gene TRBJ1-1, with 7 nucleotides matching TRBD1. Germline CDR1 and CDR2: MNHEY and SVGAGI. The CDR3 sequence is 12 residues long. V gave up 6 bases and J gave up 4 bases; unmatched junction bases: 2. This CDR3 is CASRRGPTEAFF. The CDR3 nucleotides are TGTGCCAGCAGAAGGGGGCCCACTGAAGCTTTCTTT.

J is TRBJ1-1 and V is TRBV7-2; 8 bases are shared with TRBD1. Germline assignment: CDR1 SGHTA and CDR2 FQGNSA. Unmatched junction bases numbered 7, after V lost 3 bases and J lost 7 bases. The CDR3 runs 14 residues. DNA for the CDR3: TGTGCCAGCAGCTTCGCTACGACAGGGGTTGAAGCTTTCTTT. Its translation is CASSFATTGVEAFF.

The chain couples TRBV7-2 to TRBJ1-1; D remains ambiguous. In germline, CDR1 is SGHTA, CDR2 FQGNSA. V gave up 7 bases and J gave up 0 bases, with 9 bases separating them. The CDR3 spans 13 residues. CDR3 DNA sequence: TGTGCCAGCACGGCGGTTATGAACACTGAAGCTTTCTTT. Translated: CASTAVMNTEAFF.

The V gene is TRBV28, the J gene TRBJ2-7; 9 bases are a match to TRBD2. Germline V gene sequence: CDR1 MDHEN, CDR2 SYDVKM. The trim removed 2 bases at V and 5 bases at J, leaving 10 bases unmatched. The CDR3 sequence is 16 residues long. The CDR3 protein is CASSLPVAGAFDEQYF. CDR3 sequence (DNA): TGTGCCAGCAGTTTACCGGTAGCGGGGGCATTCGACGAGCAGTACTTC.

This chain links TRBV5-8 with TRBJ2-4; no reliable D call. Germline CDR1 is SGHTS and CDR2 is YDEGEE. Trimming stripped 6 bases from V and 9 bases from J, with 22 bases between. This CDR3 is built from 15 residues. The CDR3 reads CASTPNPAARGIQYF. In DNA, the CDR3 is TGTGCCAGCACTCCAAACCCCGCGGCTCGAGGCATTCAGTACTTC.

The V and J genes are TRBV18 and TRBJ2-5; tentative D call: TRBD1 (6 bases). Germline CDR1 is KGHSH and CDR2 is LQKENI. V was shortened by 8 bases and J by 4 bases, with 20 bases between the two germline ends. The CDR3 length is 15 residues. CDR3 in amino acids: CASTPRQVALETQYF. CDR3 DNA sequence: TGTGCCAGCACCCCTCGACAGGTTGCGCTAGAGACCCAGTACTTC.

The chain recombines TRBV5-4 with TRBJ1-2; D is perhaps TRBD1 (5 bases). Germline CDR1 SGHNT, CDR2 YYREEE (reference sequence). This CDR3 has 13 residues. V lost 1 base, J lost 8 bases, and 12 bases lay in between. The CDR3 is CASSLLQDTGYTF. For the CDR3, the DNA is TGTGCCAGCAGCTTGTTGCAGGACACCGGCTACACCTTC.

V usage is TRBV28 and J usage is TRBJ2-6; possibly TRBD1 for D (5 bases). Trimming shortened V by 2 bases and J by 4 bases, and 12 bases separated the two germline ends. The V gene's germline CDR1 is MDHEN and CDR2 SYDVKM. This CDR3 spans 16 amino acids. CDR3 residues: CASSLAQGGGANVLTF. The CDR3 coding sequence is TGTGCCAGCAGTTTAGCCCAGGGCGGAGGGGCCAACGTCCTGACTTTC.

J is TRBJ2-3 and V is TRBV9; TRBD2 matches at 11 bases. V lost 4 bases, J lost 5 bases, and 9 bases stayed unmatched. The CDR3 length is 16 residues. The germline V gene has CDR1 SGDLS and CDR2 YYNGEE. The CDR3 coding sequence is TGTGCCAGCAGCCCTCCTCTAGCGGGGGGTCTAGATACGCAGTATTTT. Protein product: CASSPPLAGGLDTQYF.

The chain is built from TRBV5-1 and TRBJ1-1; no clear D gene. Germline V lookup: CDR1 SGHRS, CDR2 YFSETQ. CDR3 size: 14 residues. Trimming removed 5 bases at V and 1 base at J, with 12 bases between. The CDR3 loop reads CASRTSESNTEAFF. The CDR3 DNA is TGCGCCAGCAGGACTTCGGAGTCGAACACTGAAGCTTTCTTT.

This sequence joins TRBV5-4 and TRBJ2-5; no clear D. Germline lookup yields CDR1 SGHNT and CDR2 YYREEE (reference sequence). The CDR3 has 13 amino acids. V was pared by 0 bases and J by 7 bases, with 10 bases between. For the CDR3, the DNA is TGTGCCAGCAGCTTGGAACCCCCAGGGACCCAGTACTTC. Its protein product is CASSLEPPGTQYF.

This chain joins TRBV28 and TRBJ2-6; perhaps TRBD1 as D (6 bases). Germline V gene lookup returns CDR1 MDHEN and CDR2 SYDVKM. V was clipped by 2 bases and J by 0 bases, with 14 bases between them. This CDR3 region has 18 residues. The CDR3 DNA reads as TGTGCCAGCAGTTTACCCGGACAGTTCTCCTCTGGGGCCAACGTCCTGACTTTC. Translated: CASSLPGQFSSGANVLTF.

This chain connects TRBV5-4 to TRBJ1-5, with no clear D. Germline V gives CDR1 SGHNT, CDR2 YYREEE (reference sequence). The CDR3 is 10 amino acids. As DNA, the CDR3 is TGTGCTAAGATGGCAGAGCCCCAGCATTTT. This sequence encodes CAKMAEPQHF.

The chain recombines TRBV2 with TRBJ2-7; maybe TRBD2 (5 bases). In germline, CDR1 is SNHLY, CDR2 FYNNEI. Trimming removed 5 bases at V and 4 bases at J, with 9 bases between. The CDR3 runs 12 residues. Here the CDR3 DNA reads TGTGCCAGCAGTAGCGGAGGATACGAGCAGTACGTC. Protein: CASSSGGYEQYV.

The chain couples TRBV28 to TRBJ1-2; 9 nucleotides align to TRBD1. V shed 5 bases, J shed 4 bases, and the junction held 8 bases outside the gene matches. The CDR3 covers 15 residues. Germline CDR1 MDHEN, CDR2 SYDVKM. The CDR3 bases are TGTGCCAGCAGTGGCCCGGGACAGGGATCCTATGGCTACACCTTC. Its translation is CASSGPGQGSYGYTF.

The chain carries TRBV29-1 and TRBJ1-1; TRBD1 agrees at 8 bases. V lost 3 bases, J lost 5 bases, and 2 bases stayed unmatched. The length of the CDR3 is 12 residues. Germline V gene data show CDR1 as SQVTM and CDR2 as ANQGSEA. CDR3 in amino acids: CSVDQGATEAFF. The CDR3, as DNA: TGCAGCGTTGACCAGGGGGCGACTGAAGCTTTCTTT.

V and J are TRBV19 and TRBJ2-1; D might be TRBD1 (6 bases). Trimming took off 4 bases at V and 9 bases at J, with 22 bases between the two ends. The germline V gene encodes CDR1 LNHDA and CDR2 SQIVND (reference sequence). CDR3 length equals 16 residues. CDR3 in amino acids: CASSTHRSQGASEQFF. For the CDR3, the DNA is TGTGCCAGTAGTACCCATAGATCACAGGGCGCAAGTGAGCAGTTCTTC.